This T cell receptor beta chain was captured in a study of blood T cell repertoires in COVID-19. Study information: Whether acute or convalescent, the COVID-19 samples came from the United States, Italy and Spain. The analysed material was cDNA or gDNA that came from T cells, B-cell-depleted T cells, or PBMCs.

V was trimmed by 7 bases and J by 3 bases, leaving 10 bases between them. CDR3 length equals 12 residues. Study processing details: Researchers report that nucleated cell counts were estimated from reference gene primer amplification. Sequencing used immunoSEQ multiplex PCR; TCRdb keeps in-frame clones, though not all of them. Clonal size and the V and J genes are those of that table, whereas D and trimming came from the DNA. The sample contains more than 200,000 clones, around 80% of which appear only once. The rearrangement joins TRBV12-3 or TRBV12-4 to TRBJ2-7; D call uncertain. This TCR was recovered from a woman between 40 and 50 years old with acute COVID-19. The sequencing input was PBMCs or T cells enriched from blood (not recorded which). CDR3 bases: TGTGCCAGCACCCGGGTAGGCTACGAGCAGTACTTC. Protein: CASTRVGYEQYF.